The source of this T cell receptor (beta chain) is a study of STAT5B mutations in CD4+ large granular lymphocyte leukemia. Study background: Among healthy controls, a particular HLA allele went with more CDR3 'QG' motifs. Study observations and caveats: About 25% of private leukemic clonotypes occurred rarely in other patients' non-leukemic repertoires. Top patient clones used TRBV06 genes more often: 8/27 versus 2/35 in controls. Patient CD4-sorted repertoires looked more clonal than healthy CD4+ repertoires, even without putative leukemic clones.

As regards this clone: The antigen is not known.

CDR1 is SQVTM, CDR2 ANQGSEA, per germline. The CDR3 has 16 residues. V lost 2 bases and J lost 0, with 16 bases in between. The method was immunoSEQ multiplex PCR; TCRdb's version includes in-frame clones alone and lacks a portion of them. This table holds 31,000 or so clones, around nine tenths found once. This TCR was recovered from a human donor in good health. The chain combines TRBV29-1 with TRBJ2-5, with a weak D call TRBD2 (5 bases). Material for sequencing was CD4+ T cells from blood buffy coats. CDR3 nucleotide sequence: TGCAGCGTTGAAAGGGTCGGGAATCGGTACCAAGAGACCCAGTACTTC. Translated, it gives CSVERVGNRYQETQYF.